This T cell receptor (beta chain) derives from a study of blood T cell repertoires in COVID-19. Whole-study context: COVID-19 samples collected from the United States, Italy and Spain covered acute and convalescent phases. From T cells, B-cell-depleted T cells, or PBMCs came the material, which was cDNA or gDNA.

Methods used by the authors: Reference gene primer amplification gave nucleated cell count estimates. The data were produced by immunoSEQ multiplex PCR, yet TCRdb's version contains in-frame clones alone and is incomplete. V and J calls and clone size are copied from that table; D and trimming were computed from the DNA. The repertoire consists of about 80,000 clones, with over 80% occurring once and the leading ten covering 4.5% to 7%. V was pared by 2 bases and J by 5 bases, with 16 bases between. The CDR3 covers 15 residues. CDR1 MNHEY and CDR2 SVGAGI come from the germline V gene. Sequenced material: peripheral blood. V and J are TRBV6-5 and TRBJ2-7; the D gene is possibly TRBD1 (6 bases). The TCR sequence derives from a man in his sixties with active or convalescent COVID-19. The CDR3 DNA sequence: TGTGCCAGCAGTTACGGACAGCTAGCCGCCCACGAGCAGTACTTC. Its translation: CASSYGQLAAHEQYF.